These 2 T cell receptor beta chains were all obtained from the same sample, sequenced in a study of tumor and adjacent non-tumor tissue in lung cancer (dated by TCRdb to 2016 to 2018). Bulk unsorted tissue served as the source for RNA extraction, and RNA quality was assessed using a NanoDrop ND-1000 and an Agilent 2100. Distant non-tumor tissue taken more than 3 cm from the tumor edge was used as the normal lung sample. The library relied on multiplex PCR. The data were produced on an Illumina HiSeq 2500. TCRbeta libraries were constructed through three rounds of nested PCR with primers (Table S4) according to protocols adapted from ARM-PCR. The public reads were reprocessed in TCRdb via fastp at Q25 and MiXCR, keeping in-frame beta chains. Identical CDR3 proteins give one entry, which carries the most common genes and DNA. This sample has some 100,000 distinct CDR3 sequences in its table, and roughly two thirds of those were observed once. Clones ranked in the top ten supply roughly 20% of the sample.

The sample comprised distant non-tumor lung tissue. These TCRs come from a man in his thirties or forties with non-small cell lung cancer.

As regards this clonotype: The conserved phenylalanine or tryptophan is not found at the CDR3 terminus, so this likely reflects a read error. J is TRBJ2-3 and V is TRBV11-3; no definite D call. The length of the CDR3 is 13 residues. The germline V gene encodes CDR1 SGHNT and CDR2 YENEEA. The CDR3 spells CVSSPEATDTQYS. In DNA form, the CDR3 reads TGTGTCAGCAGCCCCGAGGCCACAGATACGCAGTATTCT.

Turning to this clonotype: A junction boundary mismatches the germline segment, possibly from a read error. The chain couples TRBV12-3 or TRBV12-4 to TRBJ2-1; D is tentatively TRBD1 or TRBD2 (7 bases each). The CDR3 spans 15 residues. The CDR3 spells CAGSLKSRGGNEQFF. The CDR3 DNA sequence: TGTGCCGGCAGTTTAAAAAGCAGGGGGGGCAATGAGCAGTTCTTC.